Following are 2 T cell receptor beta chains from one sample sequenced in a study of T cells in Graves' hyperthyroidism and ophthalmopathy. The TCR beta CDR3 regions underwent amplification using RNA transcripts as the source. TCR CDR3 regions were first amplified by RT-PCR with HTBI primers. TCRdb processed the multiplex PCR reads anew with MiXCR; each CDR3 protein has one entry. Among some 760,000 distinct CDR3 sequences, 14% were seen once, and the ten largest hold roughly a tenth. Material: blood. All receptors derive from a woman aged 18-29 years with Graves' hyperthyroidism.

This clonotype occurred many times. This chain connects TRBV15 to TRBJ1-1; D uncertain. Germline V gives CDR1 LNHNV, CDR2 YYDKDF (reference sequence). Trimming cost V 0 bases and J 3 bases, with 11 bases left between them. The CDR3 spans 15 residues. The chain's CDR3 is CATSRDLSRYTEAFF. CDR3 DNA sequence: TGTGCCACCAGCAGAGACTTGAGCCGATACACTGAAGCTTTCTTT.

This clonotype came up many times. V and J are TRBV27 and TRBJ1-1, with D hard to call. Germline-derived CDR1 and CDR2 are MNHEY and SMNVEV (reference sequence). This CDR3 is built from 13 residues. V lost 5 bases to trimming and J lost 5 bases, with 12 bases between them. The CDR3 DNA follows: TGTGCCAGCAGTCCAAGAGTGTGGACTGAAGCTTTCTTT. Amino acid sequence: CASSPRVWTEAFF.